This TCR beta chain was documented in a study of blood T cell repertoires in COVID-19. Profiled with immunoSEQ multiplex PCR; TCRdb holds only in-frame clones, not every one. Of around 65,000 clones detected, 79% appear once; the ten largest clones hold over 20%. Per germline, CDR1 SGHRS and CDR2 YFSETQ. V lost 4 bases to trimming and J lost 5 bases; unmatched junction nucleotides: 10. The CDR3 is made up of 15 amino acids. The chain carries TRBV5-1 and TRBJ2-5; 8 bases fit TRBD2. Sequenced input: peripheral blood. This TCR derives from a woman of 80 years or more with active or convalescent COVID-19. The CDR3, as DNA: TGCGCCAGCAGCACCCGGGGGGGGGCGGAGGAGACCCAGTACTTC. Amino acid sequence: CASSTRGGAEETQYF.